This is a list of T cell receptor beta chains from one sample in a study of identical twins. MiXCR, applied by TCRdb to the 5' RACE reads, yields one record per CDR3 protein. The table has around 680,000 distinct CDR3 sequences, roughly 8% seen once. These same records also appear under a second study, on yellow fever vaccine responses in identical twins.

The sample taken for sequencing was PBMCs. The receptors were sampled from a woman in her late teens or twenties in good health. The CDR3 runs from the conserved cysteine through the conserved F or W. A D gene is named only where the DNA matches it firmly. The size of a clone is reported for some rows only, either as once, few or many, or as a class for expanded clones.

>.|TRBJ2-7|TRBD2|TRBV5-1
CASSKGLAGDSYEQYF
TGCGCCAGCAGCAAGGGACTAGCGGGAGACTCCTACGAGCAGTACTTC
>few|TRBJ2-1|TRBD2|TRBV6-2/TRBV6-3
CASSSLPGTSGSGVWDEQFF
TGTGCCAGCAGTTCCCTCCCCGGGACTAGCGGGAGCGGGGTTTGGGATGAGCAGTTCTTC
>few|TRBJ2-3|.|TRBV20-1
CSANVGTDTQYF
TGCAGTGCAAACGTGGGCACAGATACGCAGTATTTT
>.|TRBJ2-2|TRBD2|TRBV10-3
CATSREAASVGGELFF
TGTGCCACCAGTCGGGAGGCCGCTAGCGTTGGCGGGGAGCTGTTTTTT
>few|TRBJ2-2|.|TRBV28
CASSFQGRSTGELFF
TGTGCCAGCAGTTTTCAGGGGCGTTCCACCGGGGAGCTGTTTTTT
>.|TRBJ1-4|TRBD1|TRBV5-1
CASSLEGQATNEKLFF
TGCGCCAGCAGCTTGGAGGGACAGGCAACTAATGAAAAACTGTTTTTT
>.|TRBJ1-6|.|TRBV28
CASSFGQGLSSPLHF
TGTGCCAGCAGTTTCGGGCAGGGATTGAGTTCACCCCTCCACTTT
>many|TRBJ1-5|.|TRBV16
CASSGTGTDNQPQHF
TGTGCCAGCAGTGGCACCGGGACTGACAATCAGCCCCAGCATTTT
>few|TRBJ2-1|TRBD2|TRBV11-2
CASSSGTTNYNEQFF
TGTGCCAGCAGCTCCGGGACTACAAACTACAATGAGCAGTTCTTC
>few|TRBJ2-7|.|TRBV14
CASSLIPSRGEQYF
TGTGCCAGCAGCCTGATACCGTCCAGGGGAGAGCAGTACTTC
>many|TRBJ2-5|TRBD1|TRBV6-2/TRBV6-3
CASSAPRDSQETQYF
TGTGCCAGCAGTGCCCCGAGGGACAGCCAAGAGACCCAGTACTTC
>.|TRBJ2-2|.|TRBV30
CAWSPRSGELFF
TGTGCCTGGAGTCCTAGATCCGGGGAGCTGTTTTTT
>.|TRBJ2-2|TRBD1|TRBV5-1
CASSPLAQGGASGTGELFF
TGCGCCAGCAGCCCTCTGGCACAGGGGGGCGCGAGCGGAACCGGGGAGCTGTTTTTT
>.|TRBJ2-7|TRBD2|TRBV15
CATSQGLPYEQYF
TGTGCCACCAGCCAGGGACTACCGTACGAGCAGTACTTC
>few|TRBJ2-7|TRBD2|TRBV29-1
CSVRLAGGTYEQYF
TGCAGCGTCAGACTAGCGGGAGGGACCTACGAGCAGTACTTC
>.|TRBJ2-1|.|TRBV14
CASSQGLEKYPYNEQFF
TGTGCCAGCAGCCAAGGGCTCGAAAAGTACCCCTACAATGAGCAGTTCTTC